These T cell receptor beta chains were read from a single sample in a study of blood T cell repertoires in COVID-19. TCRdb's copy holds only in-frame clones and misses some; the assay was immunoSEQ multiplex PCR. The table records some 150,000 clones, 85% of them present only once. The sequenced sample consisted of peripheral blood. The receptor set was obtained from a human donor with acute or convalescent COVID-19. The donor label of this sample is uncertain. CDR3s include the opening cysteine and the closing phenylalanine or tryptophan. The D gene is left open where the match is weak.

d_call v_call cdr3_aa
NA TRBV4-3 CASSQDLVSQGGQPQHF
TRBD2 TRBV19 CASTRTSGRASQETQYF
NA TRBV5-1 CASSTPDTGLGQGTEAFF
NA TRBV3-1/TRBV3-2 CASSQDFRAEDNRYSNQPQHF
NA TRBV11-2 CASSPLGTSGNTIYF
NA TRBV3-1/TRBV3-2 CASSQGQISGANVLTF
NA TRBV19 CASSILRGTEAFF
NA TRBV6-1 CASSEEGGYTEAFF
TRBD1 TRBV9 CASSLQGAANGYTF
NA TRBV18 CASSREAEMNTEAFF
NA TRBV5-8 CASSLVREQFF
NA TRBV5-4 CASSLGQAGLGYNEQFF
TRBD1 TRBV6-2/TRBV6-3 CASSFPGQGKGYTF
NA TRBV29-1 CSVGWQGNTEAFF
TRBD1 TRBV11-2 CASSLDTGAYGYTF
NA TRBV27 CASSLQGPWSGNTIYF
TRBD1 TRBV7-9 CASSSTGGWSNQPQHF
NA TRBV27 CASSSGRREAFF
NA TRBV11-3 CASRKDNYNEQFF
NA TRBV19 CASSGARDSPLHF
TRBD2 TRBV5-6 CASSRGTSQYF
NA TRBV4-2 CASSQDLGREQFF
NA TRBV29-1 CSVVPNTEAFF
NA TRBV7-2 CASSPTGYGNTIYF
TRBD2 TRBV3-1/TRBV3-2 CASSLRLAGARETQYF
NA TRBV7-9 CASSLAGSYEQYF
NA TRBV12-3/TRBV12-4 CASCWGSYGYTF
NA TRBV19 CASSTAGLNTEAFF
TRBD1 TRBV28 CASTSLWTGNGYTF
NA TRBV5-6 CASSLRGAPDTQYF
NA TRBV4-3 CASSQDPGSMGYTF
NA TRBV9 CASSVVNGELFF
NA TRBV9 CASSVAGDNSPLHF
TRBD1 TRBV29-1 CSVLSDRAGELFF
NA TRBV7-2 CASSPGQNGPEAFF
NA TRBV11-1 CASSSEGGGTEAFF
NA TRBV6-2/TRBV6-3 CASSYLNNQPQHF
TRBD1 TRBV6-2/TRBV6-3 CASSLDRGHEQFF
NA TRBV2 CASSRYRVGNTEAFF
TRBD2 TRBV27 CASSKGTSGITDTQYF
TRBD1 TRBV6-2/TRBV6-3 CASSYPTGGSGYTF
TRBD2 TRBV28 CASGDGGTYEQYF
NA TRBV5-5 CASSLVSGGNSPLHF
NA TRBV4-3 CASSQEGASFYGYTF
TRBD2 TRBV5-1 CASSFDLQVGTSADEQFF
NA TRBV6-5 CASSYADTNTGELFF
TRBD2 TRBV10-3 CAISESGGFQETQYF
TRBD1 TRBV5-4 CASSLGTTGVDTQYF
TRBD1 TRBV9 CASSSRQGVWYSDNGYTF
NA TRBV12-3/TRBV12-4 CASSPATYEQYF
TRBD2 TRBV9 CASSVVAGGDLDTQYF